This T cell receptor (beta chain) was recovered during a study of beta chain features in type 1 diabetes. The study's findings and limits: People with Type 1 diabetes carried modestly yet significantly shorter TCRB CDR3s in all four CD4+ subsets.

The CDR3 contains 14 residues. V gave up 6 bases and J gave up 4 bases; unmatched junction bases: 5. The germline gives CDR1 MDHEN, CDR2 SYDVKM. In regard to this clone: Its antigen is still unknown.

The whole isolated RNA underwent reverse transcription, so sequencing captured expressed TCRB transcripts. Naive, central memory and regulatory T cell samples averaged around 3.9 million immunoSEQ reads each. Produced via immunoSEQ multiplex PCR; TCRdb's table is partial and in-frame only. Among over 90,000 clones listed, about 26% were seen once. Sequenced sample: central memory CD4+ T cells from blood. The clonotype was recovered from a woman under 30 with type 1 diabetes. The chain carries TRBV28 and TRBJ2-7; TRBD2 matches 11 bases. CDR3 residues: CASRGGTSGYEQYF. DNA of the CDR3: TGTGCCAGCAGAGGGGGGACTAGCGGATACGAGCAGTACTTC.